Each of the 25 T cell receptor beta chains below was sequenced from the same sample in a study of shared clonotypes between healthy human individuals. Method: immunoSEQ multiplex PCR; TCRdb's copy keeps in-frame clones and lacks some. In the table there are around 2,000,000 clones, about 92% of which are singletons. Naive-designated CD8 cells lacked CD45RO, were positively enriched for CCR7, and omitted terminally differentiated effector memory CD45RA+ cells. The sequencing input was naive CD8+ T cells from PBMCs. These receptors all come from a man aged 18 to 35 in good health. Some clones in this sample may be carry-over from other donors' samples.

A word on this clone: In the same sample, other DNA sequences code for this CDR3. The genes are TRBV19 and TRBJ1-5; no reliable D call. The CDR3 has 15 residues. V was trimmed by 2 bases and J by 4 bases, leaving 12 bases between them. Germline assignment: CDR1 LNHDA and CDR2 SQIVND (reference sequence). The DNA of the CDR3 is TGTGCCAGTAGTATAAGACCGCCCCCGAATCAGCCCCAGCATTTT. Translating it yields CASSIRPPPNQPQHF.

CDR3 sequence (DNA): TGTGCCAGCAGCTCGGCGGCGGCTAGCACAGATACGCAGTATTTT. Translating gives CASSSAAASTDTQYF. The chain uses TRBV7-9 and TRBJ2-3; D is unresolved. The germline V gene encodes CDR1 SEHNR and CDR2 FQNEAQ (reference sequence). Between the trimmed V and J ends, which lost 4 bases and 0 bases, there was a span of 11 bases. The CDR3 has 15 amino acids.

V is TRBV9 and J is TRBJ1-1, with TRBD1 as a possible D gene (5 bases). Per the germline V gene, CDR1 is SGDLS and CDR2 is YYNGEE. The CDR3 has 15 amino acids. V was shortened by 3 bases and J by 1 base, with 13 bases between the two germline ends. CDR3: CASSESGFPNTEAFF. The CDR3 DNA reads as TGTGCCAGCAGCGAGTCAGGGTTCCCGAACACTGAAGCTTTCTTT. Variable domain in full (rest from reference TRBV9 and TRBJ1-1): DSGVTQTPKHLITATGQRVTLRCSPRSGDLSVYWYQQSLDQGLQFLIQYYNGEERAKGNILERFSAQQFPDLHSELNLSSLELGDSALYFCASSESGFPNTEAFFGQGTRLTVV.

V and J are TRBV6-5 and TRBJ2-1; tentative D call: TRBD2 (6 bases). Germline CDR1 and CDR2: MNHEY and SVGAGI. The ends were cut back, 1 base at V and 6 bases at J, with 10 bases in the middle. The CDR3 has 14 amino acids. The CDR3 nucleotides read TGTGCCAGCAGTTACTATCAGGGAGGCAATGAGCAGTTCTTC. This translates into CASSYYQGGNEQFF.

The chain has TRBV25-1 and TRBJ2-7; the D call may be TRBD1 or TRBD2 (5 bases each). CDR3 length equals 13 residues. Germline-derived CDR1 and CDR2 are MGHDK and SYGVNS. Deletions cut 3 bases from V and 5 bases from J, with 11 bases between. The chain's CDR3 is CASSDGTFDEQYF. The DNA for the CDR3 is TGTGCCAGCAGTGACGGGACGTTCGACGAGCAGTACTTC.

This clone was detected once. This chain connects TRBV28 to TRBJ2-5; 10 positions match TRBD1. V lost 4 bases, J lost 2 bases, and 7 bases stayed unmatched. CDR3 length: 16 residues. CDR1 and CDR2 (germline): MDHEN, SYDVKM. The CDR3 reads CASSSRDRGWQETQYF. In DNA, the CDR3 is TGTGCCAGCAGTTCCCGGGACAGGGGATGGCAAGAGACCCAGTACTTC.

The genes are TRBV7-6 and TRBJ2-5; no reliable D call. The CDR3 has 14 residues. Trimming removed 4 bases from V and 9 bases from J, with 18 bases in between. Germline-derived CDR1 and CDR2 are SGHVS and FNYEAQ. DNA of the CDR3: TGTGCCAGCAGCTCCACCCTAGACTTGGCGGCCCAGTACTTC. It specifies CASSSTLDLAAQYF.

The rearrangement links TRBV7-9 to TRBJ2-1; 9 positions match TRBD2. From germline, CDR1 is SEHNR and CDR2 FQNEAQ (reference sequence). The CDR3 is 16 amino acids. Trimming removed 5 bases from V and 8 bases from J; junction bases left unmatched: 13. The CDR3 loop is CASSKPGLAREDEQFF. The CDR3 DNA sequence: TGTGCCAGCAGCAAACCGGGACTAGCACGGGAGGATGAGCAGTTCTTC.

The chain combines TRBV28 with TRBJ2-7, with TRBD2 identical over 7 bases. From germline, CDR1 is MDHEN and CDR2 SYDVKM. Trimming took 3 bases from V and 2 from J; bases not matched to a gene: 4. The CDR3 has 14 residues. CDR3 region: CASSFGEGPYEQYF. The CDR3 DNA follows: TGTGCCAGCAGTTTCGGGGAGGGCCCCTACGAGCAGTACTTC.

This chain links TRBV6-1 with TRBJ2-7; D is ambiguous. Trimming left V 3 bases short and J 3 bases short, with 12 bases between. This CDR3 is 14 amino acids long. The germline CDR1 and CDR2 sequences are MNHNS and SASEGT. The CDR3 nucleotides read TGTGCCAGCAGTGATTTTATCGGCAGCTACGAGCAGTACTTC. It codes for CASSDFIGSYEQYF.

In its sample, this clone was seen a few times. CDR3 DNA: TGCGCCAGCAGCCAAGATAGCGGGGGGCAGGGTGAAAAACTGTTTTTT. It is translated as CASSQDSGGQGEKLFF. J is TRBJ1-4 and V is TRBV4-1; perhaps TRBD1 as D (6 bases). The V and J ends lost 0 bases and 7 bases respectively, with 15 bases between them. Germline V gene data show CDR1 as MGHRA and CDR2 as YSYEKL. CDR3 length: 16 residues.

The chain employs TRBV29-1 and TRBJ2-7, with 7 bases fitting TRBD2. CDR1 SQVTM and CDR2 ANQGSEA come from the germline V gene. The CDR3 is 14 amino acids. Germline trimming cut 4 bases from V and 3 bases from J; bases unmatched to any gene: 9. The CDR3 nucleotides are TGCAGCGTTGTGGGGCGGGAGTCTGGCTACGAGCAGTACTTC. This sequence encodes CSVVGRESGYEQYF.

The table lists this clone with a count of one. This sequence joins TRBV2 and TRBJ1-1, with 7 positions matching TRBD1. V shed 8 bases and J 4 bases; nucleotides not matched to a gene: 7. There are 13 residues in the CDR3. The germline gives CDR1 SNHLY, CDR2 FYNNEI. The CDR3: CASFGQAGTEAFF. Written as DNA, the CDR3 is TGTGCCAGCTTTGGACAGGCCGGCACTGAAGCTTTCTTT.

This clone has just one count. This rearrangement joins TRBV11-2 to TRBJ2-1, with D perhaps given as TRBD1 or TRBD2 (5 bases each). The CDR3 is 13 amino acids. The germline CDR1 and CDR2 sequences are SGHAT and FQNNGV. Trimming removed 0 bases from V and 12 bases from J, with 12 bases in between. In DNA, the CDR3 is TGTGCCAGCAGCTTAGATGGTCGGGGCGGGCAGTTCTTC. Encoded protein: CASSLDGRGGQFF.

The chain joins TRBV6-5 to TRBJ2-1, with TRBD1 as a possible D gene (6 bases). The V end was cut by 2 bases, the J end by 9 bases, with 14 bases between. CDR1 and CDR2 (germline): MNHEY, SVGAGI. The CDR3 loop spans 14 amino acids. CDR3 region: CASSYRAGVSEQFF. In DNA, the CDR3 is TGTGCCAGCAGTTACCGGGCAGGGGTCAGTGAGCAGTTCTTC.

The chain has TRBV18 and TRBJ2-1, with a tentative D call TRBD1 (5 bases). V was pared by 1 base and J by 2 bases, with 18 bases between. Germline CDR1 KGHSH, CDR2 LQKENI. The length of the CDR3 is 18 residues. The CDR3 loop reads CASSPLQLKGVPYNEQFF. CDR3 nucleotides: TGTGCCAGCTCACCACTTCAGCTCAAAGGGGTTCCCTACAATGAGCAGTTCTTC.

This chain connects TRBV11-2 to TRBJ2-2, with TRBD1 identical over 7 bases. V shed 3 bases, J shed 1 base, and the junction held 5 bases outside the gene matches. CDR1 is SGHAT, CDR2 FQNNGV, per germline. The CDR3 covers 16 residues. CDR3 sequence: CASSFPRTGNTGELFF. The CDR3 region has the DNA TGTGCCAGCAGCTTCCCTAGGACAGGGAACACCGGGGAGCTGTTTTTT.

The CDR3 sequence is CSVAFGSYEQYF. CDR3 nucleotides: TGCAGCGTAGCTTTCGGCTCCTACGAGCAGTACTTC. This chain links TRBV29-1 with TRBJ2-7; D is undetermined. The V gene's germline CDR1 is SQVTM and CDR2 ANQGSEA. This CDR3 comprises 12 residues. The V end lost 6 bases, the J end lost 0 bases, and 9 bases lay between the germline ends.

The CDR3 DNA reads TGTGCCAGCAGTAGTGGACCCCCCTTATTGGCTTTCTTT. It yields the protein CASSSGPPLLAFF. The chain couples TRBV25-1 to TRBJ1-1, with no clear D. The CDR3 runs to 13 residues. V dropped 5 bases and J dropped 11 bases, with 18 bases sitting between them. CDR1 and CDR2 (germline): MGHDK, SYGVNS.

The chain couples TRBV13 to TRBJ2-5; TRBD1 agrees at 7 bases. In germline, CDR1 is PRHDT, CDR2 FYEKMQ (reference sequence). The CDR3 extends over 14 amino acids. V lost 5 bases, J lost 4 bases, and 7 bases stayed unmatched. The DNA for the CDR3 is TGTGCCAGCAGCCCAAGACAGGGACGAGAGACCCAGTACTTC. This sequence encodes CASSPRQGRETQYF.

This clone was seen just once. The chain employs TRBV6-6 and TRBJ2-5, with 7 nucleotides matching TRBD2. The CDR3 is 14 amino acids. The germline CDR1 and CDR2 sequences are MNHNY and SVGAGI (reference sequence). Trimming at V came to 6 bases and at J to 5 bases, leaving 9 bases not matched to a gene. The CDR3 sequence is CASRVGGPKETQYF. The DNA of the CDR3 is TGTGCCAGCAGAGTGGGAGGGCCTAAGGAGACCCAGTACTTC.

This chain uses TRBV5-4 with TRBJ2-3, with 9 bases aligning to TRBD2. CDR3 length: 15 amino acids. V gave up 4 bases and J gave up 2 bases; unmatched junction bases: 5. The germline V gene has CDR1 SGHNT and CDR2 YYREEE (reference sequence). The CDR3 sequence: CASSLPSGTTDTQYF. The CDR3 nucleotides read TGTGCCAGCAGCCTACCTAGCGGGACCACAGATACGCAGTATTTT.

V usage is TRBV15 and J usage is TRBJ2-5, with 7 bases fitting TRBD2. There are 14 residues in the CDR3. The trim removed 5 bases at V and 5 bases at J, leaving 8 bases unmatched. Germline V lookup: CDR1 LNHNV, CDR2 YYDKDF (reference sequence). CDR3 region: CATSPRRDYETQYF. CDR3 DNA sequence: TGTGCCACCAGCCCCCGGCGGGACTATGAGACCCAGTACTTC.

In this sample, this clone turned up once. The chain joins TRBV28 to TRBJ2-3; possible D gene TRBD2, 6 bases. This CDR3 contains 17 residues. The V gene lost 3 bases and the J gene lost 2 bases, with 18 bases spanning the gap. Germline CDR1 is MDHEN and CDR2 is SYDVKM. The CDR3: CASSLSSNRDFTDTQYF. CDR3 DNA sequence: TGTGCCAGCAGTTTGTCATCGAATCGGGACTTCACAGATACGCAGTATTTT. Together with reference TRBV28 and TRBJ2-3, the CDR3 gives the full variable domain: DVKVTQSSRYLVKRTGEKVFLECVQDMDHENMFWYRQDPGLGLRLIYFSYDVKMKEKGDIPEGYSVSREKKERFSLILESASTNQTSMYLCASSLSSNRDFTDTQYFGPGTRLTVL.

The chain links TRBV28 to TRBJ1-2; D perhaps matches TRBD1 (5 bases). Germline V CDR1 and CDR2: MDHEN, SYDVKM. This CDR3 region has 14 residues. Trimming took 4 bases from V and 0 from J, leaving 9 bases between them. The CDR3 loop is CASSSGVANYGYTF. For the CDR3, the DNA is TGTGCCAGCAGTTCGGGGGTCGCTAACTATGGCTACACCTTC.